The 4 T cell receptor beta chains below were found in one sample sequenced in a study of regulatory and conventional T cells in RAG deficiency. The sorted regulatory T cells were CD4+, CD25-high and CD127-low, with genomic DNA sequenced. Profiling relied on immunoSEQ multiplex PCR, and the TCRdb table lists in-frame clones only, not all of them. The table includes some 19,000 clones, 87% detected once. These data also featured in a second study, about regulatory T cells. As reported in that work: Primers: 52 TRBV forward and 13 TRBJ reverse.

Sequences were obtained from Tregs sorted from blood. All receptors derive from a human donor in good health.

V and J are TRBV9 and TRBJ2-7; D gene unclear. Germline V gene lookup returns CDR1 SGDLS and CDR2 YYNGEE. V lost 3 bases and J 0 bases, leaving 10 bases between the germline ends. The CDR3 is 14 amino acids. CDR3 in DNA: TGTGCCAGCAGCGCCACGGACGGCTCCTACGAGCAGTACTTC. Translation: CASSATDGSYEQYF.

The chain joins TRBV2 to TRBJ1-1; D may be TRBD1 (5 bases). The CDR3 consists of 15 residues. V lost 3 bases to trimming and J lost 4 bases, with 15 bases between them. CDR1 and CDR2 from the germline V gene are SNHLY and FYNNEI. The chain's CDR3 is CASSDLPWTITEAFF. DNA for the CDR3: TGTGCCAGCAGTGATTTGCCCTGGACAATCACTGAAGCTTTCTTT.

The chain joins TRBV11-3 to TRBJ2-7; maybe TRBD1 (6 bases). The CDR3 contains 14 residues. Trimming removed 5 bases from V and 1 base from J, with 12 bases in between. CDR1 and CDR2 (germline): SGHNT, YENEEA. In nucleotides, the CDR3 is TGTGCCAGCAGCACGAGCGGACAGTCCTACGAGCAGTACTTC. Its translation: CASSTSGQSYEQYF.

V usage is TRBV6-4 and J usage is TRBJ1-1; D gene unclear. Per the germline V gene, CDR1 is MRHNA and CDR2 is SNTAGT. Trimming took 11 bases from V and 7 from J, leaving 20 bases between them. This CDR3 comprises 13 residues. The CDR3 region is CARLGGLVVEAFF. As DNA, the CDR3 is TGTGCCCGCCTGGGAGGCTTGGTGGTTGAAGCTTTCTTT.